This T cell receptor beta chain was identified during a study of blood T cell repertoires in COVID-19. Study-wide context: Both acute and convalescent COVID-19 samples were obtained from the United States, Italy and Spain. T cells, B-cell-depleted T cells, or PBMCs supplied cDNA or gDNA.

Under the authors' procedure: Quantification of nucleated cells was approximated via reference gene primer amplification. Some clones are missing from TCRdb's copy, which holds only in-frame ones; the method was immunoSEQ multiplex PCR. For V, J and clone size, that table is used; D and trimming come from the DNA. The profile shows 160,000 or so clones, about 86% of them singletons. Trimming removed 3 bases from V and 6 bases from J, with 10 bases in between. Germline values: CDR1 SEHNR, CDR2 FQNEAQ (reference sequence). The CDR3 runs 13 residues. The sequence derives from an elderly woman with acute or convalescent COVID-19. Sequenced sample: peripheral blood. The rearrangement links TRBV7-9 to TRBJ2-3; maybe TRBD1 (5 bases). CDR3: CASSFQGFDTQYF. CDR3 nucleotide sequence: TGTGCCAGCAGCTTCCAGGGTTTTGATACGCAGTATTTT.